This T cell receptor (beta chain) emerged from a study of blood T cells in healthy people across ages. For the second PCR, which ran for roughly 6 to 12 cycles, a sample-barcoded 5' primer and a J-beta primer mix were used. TCRdb re-derived calls from the 5' RACE reads in MiXCR, one entry per CDR3 protein. The profile covers over 700,000 distinct CDR3 sequences, with 53% appearing a single time and 41% taken by the ten largest. CDR3 length equals 13 residues. Germline lookup yields CDR1 SQVTM and CDR2 ANQGSEA. The ends were cut back, 3 bases at V and 5 bases at J, with 14 bases in the middle. The sequence derives from an elderly man in good health. Sequenced input: blood. The rearrangement joins TRBV29-1 to TRBJ2-7, with D maybe TRBD1 (5 bases). CDR3 nucleotide sequence: TGCAGCGTTGACGACCAGGGTGTCCACGAGCAGTACTTC. As protein: CSVDDQGVHEQYF.